This T cell receptor beta chain was captured in a study of breast tumors, draining lymph nodes, adjacent tissues. General observations from the study: Tumor TCR diversity was below lymph nodes but above nontumor tissue. Findings are consistent with lymph node origin and intratumoral expansion of most tumor T cells. Compared with basal-like, luminal-like tumors shared significantly more repertoire with nontumor tissue.

This clonotype came up many times. The antigen is unknown. The lymph nodes were axillary draining lymph nodes from breast cancer patients. The V gene lost 5 bases and the J gene lost 0 bases, with 19 bases spanning the gap. The CDR3 covers 18 residues. TCRdb re-called the multiplex PCR reads with MiXCR, one entry per CDR3 protein. The table lists approximately 300,000 distinct CDR3 sequences, 30% of them singletons. Sample: axillary lymph node tissue. The chain carries TRBV12-3 or TRBV12-4 and TRBJ2-2; D is ambiguous. The TCR comes from a female donor with breast cancer. Some clones in this sample may be carry-over from other donors' samples. Here the CDR3 DNA reads TGTGCCAGCAGTCCTCCCCCATTACAGATACCGAACACCGGGGAGCTGTTTTTT. Protein product: CASSPPPLQIPNTGELFF.